The 5 T cell receptor beta chains below come from one sample, sequenced in a study of CD8+ T cells in alopecia areata. Extracted RNA was reverse transcribed, and the resulting cDNA served as sequencing template. Generated by immunoSEQ multiplex PCR, the TCRdb table keeps only in-frame clones and is missing some. The profile covers 65,000 to 100,000 clones, with roughly 51% appearing a single time and approximately 5.7% taken by the ten largest. Sequencing was done on a sample of NKG2D-high CD8+ T cells sorted from blood. These receptors originate from a human donor with alopecia areata.

The V call is TRBV28, the J call TRBJ1-1; D is undetermined. The length of the CDR3 is 13 residues. Germline V gene lookup returns CDR1 MDHEN and CDR2 SYDVKM. The germline V and J ends were trimmed by 2 bases and 5 bases, with 9 bases remaining between them. CDR3 sequence (DNA): TGTGCCAGCAGTTTAAGGCCAAGAACTGAAGCTTTCTTT. It codes for CASSLRPRTEAFF.

The sample holds a few counts of this clone. The rearrangement links TRBV5-1 to TRBJ1-5; D is unclear. CDR3 length equals 14 residues. Trimming stripped 2 bases from V and 6 bases from J, with 12 bases between. From germline, CDR1 is SGHRS and CDR2 YFSETQ. CDR3 sequence: CASSFSVGSQPQHF. The CDR3 nucleotides read TGCGCCAGCAGCTTTTCGGTGGGGAGTCAGCCCCAGCATTTT.

The rearrangement joins TRBV4-1 to TRBJ2-7, with 10 nucleotides matching TRBD1. Germline values: CDR1 MGHRA, CDR2 YSYEKL. CDR3 length: 17 amino acids. The trim removed 3 bases at V and 5 bases at J, leaving 13 bases unmatched. This CDR3 reads CASSQDLGTGAGDEQYF. The CDR3 DNA is TGCGCCAGCAGCCAGGACCTTGGGACAGGGGCTGGTGACGAGCAGTACTTC.

This clone was counted a few times. The chain is built from TRBV2 and TRBJ2-7; D is ambiguous. CDR1 and CDR2 (germline): SNHLY, FYNNEI. The V and J ends lost 3 bases and 3 bases respectively, with 9 bases between them. CDR3 size: 13 residues. The DNA for the CDR3 is TGTGCCAGCAGTGAGGCAGCAAACTACGAGCAGTACTTC. It encodes CASSEAANYEQYF.

The rearrangement uses TRBV29-1 and TRBJ2-1; 7 nucleotides agree with TRBD2. Germline V CDR1 and CDR2: SQVTM, ANQGSEA. The CDR3 totals 14 residues. V dropped 5 bases and J dropped 0; count of bases not matched to a gene: 4. The DNA for the CDR3 is TGCAGCGTTTTAAGCGGGACCTCCTACAATGAGCAGTTCTTC. This gives the protein CSVLSGTSYNEQFF.